This T cell receptor (beta chain) is drawn from a study of cytomegalovirus exposure and HLA in healthy donors. General observations from the study: Associated with cytomegalovirus, according to the listing, were 150 to 200 TCR beta chains. It was only CMV serostatus that was available as immune exposure information. A later analysis showed HLA-associated TCR beta chains outstripping equally common others in clonal expansion. Association of a missense DCLRE1C variant with TCR beta V- and J-gene trimming was reported in a later analysis.

This PCR relied on a set of 60 Vbeta primers and 13 Jbeta primers. TCRdb keeps only in-frame clones here, not all; method: immunoSEQ multiplex PCR. Among roughly 290,000 clones, 85% to 90% were seen once, and the ten largest hold roughly 2.3%. Trimming removed 7 bases at V and 5 bases at J, with 20 bases between. The CDR3 sequence is 15 residues long. Germline V CDR1 and CDR2: MNHEY, SVGAGI. About this clone itself: Its antigen is unidentified.

The sequenced material came from PBMCs. The sequence came from a woman aged 18-29 years in good health and CMV-seronegative. This chain uses TRBV6-5 with TRBJ1-2; D may be TRBD1 (6 bases). CDR3 in amino acids: CASTRPGQGSYGYTF. As DNA, the CDR3 is TGTGCCAGCACCCGTCCGGGACAAGGTAGTTATGGCTACACCTTC.